The 21 T cell receptor beta chains below come from one sample, sequenced in a study of T cell changes during pregnancy in multiple sclerosis. Measured with immunoSEQ multiplex PCR; TCRdb has only the in-frame clones, and not every one. The sample shows roughly 46,000 clones, 84% of them seen only once. Material: CD4+ T cells from peripheral blood mononuclear cells, obtained before pregnancy. These receptor sequences come from a female donor with multiple sclerosis, enrolled in a pregnancy study.

This sequence joins TRBV9 and TRBJ2-1, with TRBD2 matching over 8 bases. The CDR3 consists of 18 residues. Unmatched junction bases numbered 8, after V lost 0 bases and J lost 0 bases. Germline V CDR1 and CDR2: SGDLS, YYNGEE. The CDR3 reads CASSVGRIAGYSYNEQFF. DNA for the CDR3: TGTGCCAGCAGCGTAGGGAGGATAGCGGGGTACTCCTACAATGAGCAGTTCTTC.

CDR3 bases: TGTGCCAGTAGCACACGGAGGGGCTCCTACGAGCAGTACTTC. Translated, it gives CASSTRRGSYEQYF. This chain uses TRBV19 with TRBJ2-7; maybe TRBD2 (6 bases). This CDR3 is built from 14 residues. CDR1 and CDR2 (germline): LNHDA, SQIVND (reference sequence). V was shortened by 6 bases and J by 0 bases, with 12 bases between the two germline ends.

The V call is TRBV7-2, the J call TRBJ1-1; 9 bases match TRBD1. The CDR3 length is 15 residues. Losses at the gene ends were 4 bases for V and 5 bases for J; bases not matched to a gene: 8. Per the germline V gene, CDR1 is SGHTA and CDR2 is FQGNSA. The CDR3 DNA is TGTGCCAGCAGCTGGCGGGGGACAGGGAGAACTGAAGCTTTCTTT. As protein: CASSWRGTGRTEAFF.

This chain joins TRBV6-6 and TRBJ1-1, with 8 bases fitting TRBD1. Germline loops: CDR1 MNHNY, CDR2 SVGAGI (reference sequence). Losses at the gene ends were 2 bases for V and 3 bases for J; bases not matched to a gene: 8. The CDR3 is 16 residues long. The CDR3 region has the DNA TGTGCCAGCAGTTACGCACAGGGGGGAAGCGACACTGAAGCTTTCTTT. This encodes CASSYAQGGSDTEAFF.

The chain combines TRBV19 with TRBJ2-1, with TRBD2 matching over 10 bases. V was pared by 5 bases and J by 2 bases, with 6 bases of the junction left unmatched. The CDR3 loop spans 16 amino acids. Germline V lookup: CDR1 LNHDA, CDR2 SQIVND (reference sequence). This CDR3 is CASSLKGLAAYNEQFF. The CDR3 nucleotides are TGTGCCAGTAGTCTCAAAGGACTAGCGGCCTACAATGAGCAGTTCTTC.

The chain recombines TRBV6-1 with TRBJ1-4; D unclear. CDR1 and CDR2 from the germline V gene are MNHNS and SASEGT. The V gene lost 2 bases and the J gene lost 7 bases, with 14 bases spanning the gap. The CDR3 sequence is 15 residues long. Written as DNA, the CDR3 is TGTGCCAGCAGTGAATGGCGGGGTGGCACTGAAAAACTGTTTTTT. It yields the protein CASSEWRGGTEKLFF.

This sequence joins TRBV5-1 and TRBJ2-3; D is unresolved. V was cut by 6 bases and J by 1 base, with 12 bases left in between. This CDR3 has 14 residues. Germline CDR1 and CDR2: SGHRS and YFSETQ. The CDR3 here is CASTPRVRTDTQYF. As DNA, the CDR3 is TGCGCCAGCACCCCCCGGGTTCGCACAGATACGCAGTATTTT.

CDR3 sequence: CASSTRSRPVAEAFF. Here the CDR3 DNA reads TGTGCCAGCAGCACGCGGTCTCGACCGGTAGCTGAAGCTTTCTTT. The chain links TRBV6-5 to TRBJ1-1; no clear D. Germline-derived CDR1 and CDR2 are MNHEY and SVGAGI. CDR3 size: 15 residues. V lost 6 bases, J lost 6 bases, and 20 bases lay in between.

The rearrangement links TRBV5-1 to TRBJ2-1; 7 bases match TRBD2. Germline CDR1 SGHRS, CDR2 YFSETQ. The CDR3 sequence is 15 residues long. With 2 bases clipped from V and 8 bases from J, the junction kept 10 bases outside the gene matches. CDR3 nucleotides: TGCGCCAGCAGCTTTTTAAGGGAGGGTGACCATGAGCAGTTCTTC. This gives the protein CASSFLREGDHEQFF.

The rearrangement joins TRBV4-2 to TRBJ1-2; perhaps TRBD1 as D (6 bases). Trimming took 1 base from V and 3 from J, leaving 6 bases between them. The germline CDR1 and CDR2 sequences are LGHNA and YNFKEQ. This CDR3 is 13 amino acids long. CDR3 coding DNA: TGTGCCAGCAGCCAAGGACAGGACTATGGCTACACCTTC. Translated, it gives CASSQGQDYGYTF.

This rearrangement joins TRBV19 to TRBJ2-7; 12 bases map to TRBD1. This CDR3 comprises 16 residues. Germline V gene lookup returns CDR1 LNHDA and CDR2 SQIVND (reference sequence). The V segment lost 3 bases and the J segment 4 bases; nucleotides outside the gene matches: 7. The CDR3 region is CASSIGGQGARYEQYF. The CDR3 bases are TGTGCCAGTAGTATTGGGGGACAGGGGGCGCGATACGAGCAGTACTTC.

The V gene is TRBV4-2, the J gene TRBJ1-2, with D possibly TRBD1 on 5 matching bases. The V end lost 0 bases, the J end lost 8 bases, and 16 bases lay between the germline ends. This CDR3 spans 15 amino acids. Germline CDR1 reads LGHNA; CDR2 reads YNFKEQ. The CDR3 DNA reads as TGTGCCAGCAGCCAAGATCGGGTCAGGGTTAACGGCTACACCTTC. Its protein product is CASSQDRVRVNGYTF.

There are a few counts of this clone. The rearrangement joins TRBV27 to TRBJ1-5; D not resolved. The CDR3 contains 15 residues. CDR1 is MNHEY and CDR2 is SMNVEV in the germline V gene (reference sequence). V lost 3 bases to trimming and J lost 3 bases, with 12 bases between them. In DNA, the CDR3 is TGTGCCAGCAGTTTTGTCCCGGGGTTCAATCAGCCCCAGCATTTT. It translates to CASSFVPGFNQPQHF.

The chain is built from TRBV4-1 and TRBJ2-4, with TRBD1 as a possible D gene (6 bases). Germline lookup yields CDR1 MGHRA and CDR2 YSYEKL. This CDR3 has 20 amino acids. V was cut by 0 bases and J by 0 bases, with 21 bases left in between. The CDR3 reads CASSQERSRGWNIAKNIQYF. CDR3 DNA sequence: TGCGCCAGCAGCCAAGAAAGGTCCAGGGGCTGGAATATAGCCAAAAACATTCAGTACTTC.

The genes are TRBV5-1 and TRBJ1-1, with a possible D match to TRBD1 (5 bases). The CDR3 runs to 13 residues. The V and J ends lost 0 bases and 10 bases respectively, with 13 bases between them. The germline V gene encodes CDR1 SGHRS and CDR2 YFSETQ. The DNA of the CDR3 is TGCGCCAGCAGCTTGGACGGACAAAGGAGAGCTTTCTTT. It translates to CASSLDGQRRAFF.

The chain has TRBV14 and TRBJ1-2; TRBD1 aligns across 7 bases. The CDR3 runs 16 residues. V lost 2 bases and J lost 5; bases outside the gene matches: 11. Germline CDR1 reads SGHDN; CDR2 reads FVKESK. This CDR3 reads CASSQFYPGQKYGYTF. CDR3 nucleotide sequence: TGTGCCAGCAGCCAATTCTATCCGGGACAGAAATATGGCTACACCTTC.

The chain combines TRBV11-2 with TRBJ2-3, with TRBD2 matching over 11 bases. Germline values: CDR1 SGHAT, CDR2 FQNNGV. The CDR3 has 15 amino acids. The ends lost 6 bases at V and 2 bases at J; junction bases unmatched: 4. In DNA form, the CDR3 reads TGTGCCAGCAGAAAACTAGCGGGAGCCACAGATACGCAGTATTTT. Translating it yields CASRKLAGATDTQYF.

This clone appeared once. This chain uses TRBV6-1 with TRBJ1-1, with unresolved D. The CDR3 consists of 17 residues. V was pared by 3 bases and J by 11 bases, with 28 bases between. The germline V gene has CDR1 MNHNS and CDR2 SASEGT. The CDR3 loop is CASSDLPTPKITAGAFF. In DNA form, the CDR3 reads TGTGCCAGCAGTGACCTGCCGACCCCCAAGATAACCGCGGGGGCTTTCTTT.

This clone was seen repeatedly, ten times or more. The chain recombines TRBV2 with TRBJ1-1; tentative D call: TRBD1 (6 bases). Germline V gene sequence: CDR1 SNHLY, CDR2 FYNNEI. This CDR3 is 13 amino acids long. The V end lost 5 bases, the J end lost 1 base, and 8 bases lay between the germline ends. CDR3 region: CASSPGQNTEAFF. The CDR3 bases are TGTGCCAGCAGTCCGGGACAGAACACTGAAGCTTTCTTT.

This rearrangement joins TRBV5-1 to TRBJ2-5; TRBD2 agrees at 9 bases. V lost 0 bases to trimming and J lost 5 bases; unmatched junction nucleotides: 2. Per the germline V gene, CDR1 is SGHRS and CDR2 is YFSETQ. The length of the CDR3 is 14 residues. In nucleotides, the CDR3 is TGCGCCAGCAGCTTGGGGACTAGCGCCGAGACCCAGTACTTC. This gives the protein CASSLGTSAETQYF.

The CDR3 DNA sequence: TGTGCCAGCAGCCTGGGGCTCCTCACAGATACGCAGTATTTT. This translates into CASSLGLLTDTQYF. The J gene is TRBJ2-3, the V gene TRBV9; TRBD1 might be the D (5 bases). Germline CDR1 is SGDLS and CDR2 is YYNGEE. The CDR3 is made up of 14 amino acids. V was trimmed by 4 bases and J by 2 bases, leaving 11 bases between them.